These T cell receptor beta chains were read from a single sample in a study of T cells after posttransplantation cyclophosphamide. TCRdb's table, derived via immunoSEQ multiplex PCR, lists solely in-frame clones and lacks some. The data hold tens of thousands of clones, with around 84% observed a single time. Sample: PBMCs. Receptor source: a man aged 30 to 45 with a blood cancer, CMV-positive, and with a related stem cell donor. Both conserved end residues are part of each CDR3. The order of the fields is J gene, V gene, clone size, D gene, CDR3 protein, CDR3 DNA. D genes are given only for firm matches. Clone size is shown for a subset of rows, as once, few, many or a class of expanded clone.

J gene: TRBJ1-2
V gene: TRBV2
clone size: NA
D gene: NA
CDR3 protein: CASGGQEYGYTF
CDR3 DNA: TGTGCCAGCGGGGGACAAGAGTATGGCTACACCTTC

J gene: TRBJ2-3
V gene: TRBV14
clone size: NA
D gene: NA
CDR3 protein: CASSQDWLGLRRDTQYF
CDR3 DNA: TGTGCCAGCAGCCAAGACTGGCTGGGACTTAGAAGAGATACGCAGTATTTT

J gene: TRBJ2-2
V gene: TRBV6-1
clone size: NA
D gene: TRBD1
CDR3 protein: CASSRDRNTGELFF
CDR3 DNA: TGTGCCAGCAGTCGGGACAGGAACACCGGGGAGCTGTTTTTT

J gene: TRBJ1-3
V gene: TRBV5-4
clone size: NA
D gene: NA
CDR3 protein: CASSFTEQTGNTIYF
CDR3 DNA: TGTGCCAGCAGCTTTACCGAGCAAACTGGAAACACCATATATTTT

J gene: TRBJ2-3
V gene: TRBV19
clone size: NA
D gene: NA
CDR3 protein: CASSIQGPRDTQYF
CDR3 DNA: TGTGCCAGTAGTATCCAGGGGCCTAGAGATACGCAGTATTTT

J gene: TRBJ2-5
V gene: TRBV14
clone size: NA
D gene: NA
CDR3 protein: CASSRVLRETQYF
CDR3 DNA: TGTGCCAGCAGCCGCGTCCTCAGGGAGACCCAGTACTTC

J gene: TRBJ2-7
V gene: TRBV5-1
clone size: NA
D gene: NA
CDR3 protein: CASNTGGQMGSREQYF
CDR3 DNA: TGCGCCAGCAACACGGGGGGCCAAATGGGTTCTCGCGAGCAGTACTTC

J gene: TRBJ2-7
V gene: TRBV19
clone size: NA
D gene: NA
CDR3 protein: CASSPTGVPIEQYF
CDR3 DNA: TGTGCCAGTAGTCCCACGGGGGTTCCAATCGAGCAGTACTTC

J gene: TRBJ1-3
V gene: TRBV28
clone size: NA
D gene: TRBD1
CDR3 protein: CASSFTGDGNTIYF
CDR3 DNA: TGTGCCAGCAGTTTCACAGGGGACGGAAACACCATATATTTT

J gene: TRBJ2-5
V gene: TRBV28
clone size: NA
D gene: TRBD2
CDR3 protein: CASSLRGSGRAGETQYF
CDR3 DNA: TGTGCCAGCAGTTTAAGGGGAAGCGGGAGGGCCGGAGAGACCCAGTACTTC

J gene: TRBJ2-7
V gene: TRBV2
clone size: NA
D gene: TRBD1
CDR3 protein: CASSADRRDSYEQYF
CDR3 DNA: TGTGCCAGCAGCGCGGACAGGCGCGATTCCTACGAGCAGTACTTC

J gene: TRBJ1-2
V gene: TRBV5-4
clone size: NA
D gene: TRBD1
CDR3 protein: CASSLGFGTGYGYTF
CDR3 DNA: TGTGCCAGCAGCTTGGGCTTCGGGACAGGGTATGGCTACACCTTC

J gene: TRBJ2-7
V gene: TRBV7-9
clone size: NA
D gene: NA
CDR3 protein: CASSLALGQYEQYF
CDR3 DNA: TGTGCCAGCAGCTTAGCGCTCGGACAGTACGAGCAGTACTTC

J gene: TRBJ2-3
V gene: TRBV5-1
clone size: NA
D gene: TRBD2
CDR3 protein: CASSFSWREATDTQYF
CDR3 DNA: TGCGCCAGCAGCTTCTCGTGGCGGGAGGCCACAGATACGCAGTATTTT

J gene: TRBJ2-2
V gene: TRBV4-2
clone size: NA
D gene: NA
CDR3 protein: CASSQDKFRGFTGTGELFF
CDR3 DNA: TGTGCCAGCAGCCAAGATAAGTTTAGGGGCTTTACGGGCACCGGGGAGCTGTTTTTT

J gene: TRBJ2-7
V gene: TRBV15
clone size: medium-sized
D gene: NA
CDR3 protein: CATSREQGPTYEQYF
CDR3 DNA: TGTGCCACCAGCAGAGAGCAGGGGCCGACCTACGAGCAGTACTTC

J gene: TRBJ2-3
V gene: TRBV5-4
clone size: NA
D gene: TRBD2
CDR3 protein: CASSERLAGGTDTQYF
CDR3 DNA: TGTGCCAGCAGCGAGAGACTAGCGGGAGGGACAGATACGCAGTATTTT

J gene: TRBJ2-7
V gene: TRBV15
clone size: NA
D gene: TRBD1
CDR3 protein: CATSRDRDYEQYF
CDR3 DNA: TGTGCCACCAGCAGGGACAGGGACTACGAGCAGTACTTC

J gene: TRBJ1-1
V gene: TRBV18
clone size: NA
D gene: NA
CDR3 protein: CASSPLEGSNTEAFF
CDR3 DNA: TGTGCCAGCTCACCTCTTGAGGGATCAAACACTGAAGCTTTCTTT

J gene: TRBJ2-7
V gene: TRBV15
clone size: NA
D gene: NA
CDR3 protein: CATSRDLGGGFFEQYF
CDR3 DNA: TGTGCCACCAGCAGAGATCTCGGCGGAGGCTTTTTTGAGCAGTACTTC

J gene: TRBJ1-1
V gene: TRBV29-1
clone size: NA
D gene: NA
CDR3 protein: CSVGGRLHTEAFF
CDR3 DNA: TGCAGCGTTGGAGGGAGGTTGCACACTGAAGCTTTCTTT

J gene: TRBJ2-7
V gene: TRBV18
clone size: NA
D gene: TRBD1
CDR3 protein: CASSPTTGGLGEQYF
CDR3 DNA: TGTGCCAGCTCACCAACGACAGGGGGTTTGGGGGAGCAGTACTTC

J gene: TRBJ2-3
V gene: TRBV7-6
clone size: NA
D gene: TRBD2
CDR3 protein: CASSPRVAGGPDTQYF
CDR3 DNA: TGTGCCAGCAGTCCCAGGGTAGCGGGAGGGCCAGATACGCAGTATTTT

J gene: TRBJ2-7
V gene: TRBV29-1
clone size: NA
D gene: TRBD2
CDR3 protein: CSVELAGGRGEQYF
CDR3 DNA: TGCAGCGTTGAACTAGCGGGAGGACGAGGGGAGCAGTACTTC

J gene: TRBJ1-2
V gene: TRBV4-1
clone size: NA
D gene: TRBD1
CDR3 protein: CASSQGTGNYGYTF
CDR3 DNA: TGCGCCAGCAGCCAAGGGACAGGGAACTATGGCTACACCTTC

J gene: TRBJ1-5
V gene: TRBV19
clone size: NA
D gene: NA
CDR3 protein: CASSLSRLWPQHF
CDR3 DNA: TGTGCCAGTAGTCTCTCACGACTCTGGCCCCAGCATTTT

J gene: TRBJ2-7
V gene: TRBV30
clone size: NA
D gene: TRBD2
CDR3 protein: CAWQREGLEQYF
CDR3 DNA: TGTGCCTGGCAGCGGGAGGGGCTCGAGCAGTACTTC

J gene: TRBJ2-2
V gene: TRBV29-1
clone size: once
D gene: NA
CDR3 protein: CSVPKLGARAGELFF
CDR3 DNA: TGCAGCGTCCCAAAGTTGGGGGCCAGGGCCGGGGAGCTGTTTTTT

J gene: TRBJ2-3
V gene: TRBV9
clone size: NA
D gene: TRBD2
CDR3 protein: CASSAGRASGRNTQYF
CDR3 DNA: TGTGCCAGCAGCGCCGGGAGGGCTAGCGGGAGAAATACGCAGTATTTT

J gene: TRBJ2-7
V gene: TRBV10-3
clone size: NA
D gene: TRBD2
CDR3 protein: CATAGAYEQYF
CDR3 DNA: TGTGCTACGGCGGGGGCCTACGAGCAGTACTTC

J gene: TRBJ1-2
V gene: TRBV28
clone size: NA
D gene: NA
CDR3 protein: CASSYQGFYGYTF
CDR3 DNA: TGTGCCAGCAGTTATCAGGGTTTTTACGGCTACACCTTC

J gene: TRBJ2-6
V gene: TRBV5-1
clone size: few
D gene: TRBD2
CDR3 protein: CASSLGGGEGSGANVLTF
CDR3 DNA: TGCGCCAGCAGCTTGGGGGGGGGTGAAGGCTCTGGGGCCAACGTCCTGACTTTC

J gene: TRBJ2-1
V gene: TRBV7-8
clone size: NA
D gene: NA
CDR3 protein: CASSLPRGGGPNEQFF
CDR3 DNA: TGTGCCAGCAGCTTACCCCGGGGAGGGGGGCCCAATGAGCAGTTCTTC

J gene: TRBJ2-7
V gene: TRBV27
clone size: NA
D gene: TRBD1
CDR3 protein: CASSPQMGQGFFEQYF
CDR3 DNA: TGTGCCAGCAGTCCCCAAATGGGACAGGGTTTTTTCGAGCAGTACTTC

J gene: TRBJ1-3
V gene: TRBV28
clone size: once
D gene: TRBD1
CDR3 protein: CASSLHGTGGTGNTIYF
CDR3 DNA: TGTGCCAGCAGTTTACACGGGACAGGGGGGACTGGAAACACCATATATTTT

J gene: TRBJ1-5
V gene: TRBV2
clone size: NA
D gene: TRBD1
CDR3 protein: CASGQGAMDQPQHF
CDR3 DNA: TGTGCCAGTGGACAGGGGGCTATGGATCAGCCCCAGCATTTT

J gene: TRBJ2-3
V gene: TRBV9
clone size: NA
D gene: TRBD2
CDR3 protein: CASSVLAGMGADTQYF
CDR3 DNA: TGTGCCAGCAGCGTCTTAGCGGGAATGGGCGCAGATACGCAGTATTTT

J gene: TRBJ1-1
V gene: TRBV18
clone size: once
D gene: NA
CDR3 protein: CASSDGGNTEAFF
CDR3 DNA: TGTGCCAGCTCGGACGGGGGGAACACTGAAGCTTTCTTT

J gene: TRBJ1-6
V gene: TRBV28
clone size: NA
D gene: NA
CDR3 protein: CASSATQGWSYNSPLHF
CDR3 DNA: TGTGCCAGCAGCGCTACTCAGGGGTGGTCCTATAATTCACCCCTCCACTTT

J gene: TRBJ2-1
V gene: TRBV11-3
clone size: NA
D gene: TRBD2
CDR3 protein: CASSLGLAGGNEQFF
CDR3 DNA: TGTGCCAGCAGCTTGGGACTAGCGGGAGGTAATGAGCAGTTCTTC

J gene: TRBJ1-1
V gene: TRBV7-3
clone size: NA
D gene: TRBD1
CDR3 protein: CASRPSGQENTEAFF
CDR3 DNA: TGTGCCAGCAGGCCCTCCGGACAGGAGAACACTGAAGCTTTCTTT

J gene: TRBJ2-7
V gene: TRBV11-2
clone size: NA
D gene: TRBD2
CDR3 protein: CASSLAGTSGSGDF
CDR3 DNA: TGTGCCAGCAGCTTAGCCGGGACTAGCGGGAGTGGGGACTTC

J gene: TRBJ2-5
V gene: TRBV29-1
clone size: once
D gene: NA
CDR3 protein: CSVGRRRGGETQYF
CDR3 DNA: TGCAGCGTGGGACGTAGGCGTGGGGGGGAGACCCAGTACTTC

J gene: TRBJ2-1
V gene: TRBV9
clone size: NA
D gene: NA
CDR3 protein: CASSVDPGTLSYNEQFF
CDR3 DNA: TGTGCCAGCAGCGTAGATCCCGGGACTCTATCCTACAATGAGCAGTTCTTC

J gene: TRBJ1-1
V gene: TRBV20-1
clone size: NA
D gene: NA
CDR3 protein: CSARVFWEVIF
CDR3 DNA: TGCAGTGCTAGAGTTTTTTGGGAGGTTATCTTT

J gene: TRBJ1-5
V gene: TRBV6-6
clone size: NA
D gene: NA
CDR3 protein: CASSPAGQPQHF
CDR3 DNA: TGTGCCAGCAGCCCTGCGGGTCAGCCCCAGCATTTT

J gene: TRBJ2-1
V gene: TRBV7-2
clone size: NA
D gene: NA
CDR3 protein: CASSLDRADEQFF
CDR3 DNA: TGTGCCAGCAGCTTAGACAGGGCCGATGAGCAGTTCTTC

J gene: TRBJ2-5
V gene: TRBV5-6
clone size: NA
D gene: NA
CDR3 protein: CASSLLVASLAGSVQYF
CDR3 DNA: TGTGCCAGCAGCTTATTGGTGGCTAGCCTGGCTGGGTCGGTCCAGTACTTC

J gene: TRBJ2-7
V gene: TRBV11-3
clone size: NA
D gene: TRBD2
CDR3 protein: CASSLGIAGGIDEQYF
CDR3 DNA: TGTGCCAGCAGCTTAGGTATAGCGGGAGGGATAGACGAGCAGTACTTC

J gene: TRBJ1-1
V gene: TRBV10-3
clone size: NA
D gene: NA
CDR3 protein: CAISETLNTEAFF
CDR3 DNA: TGTGCCATCAGTGAAACTCTGAACACTGAAGCTTTCTTT